There are many counts of the clone carrying this T cell receptor (beta chain). Antigen unknown. A 3' RACE protocol on RNA, with unique molecular identifiers, produced the TCR library. TCRdb reprocessed the 3' RACE reads via MiXCR and lists one record per CDR3 protein. The repertoire consists of more than 75,000 distinct CDR3 sequences, with under 8% occurring once and the leading ten covering approximately 1.2%. The data are from a study of HIV-infected children after antiretroviral therapy interruption. The CDR3 is made up of 14 amino acids. Trimming removed 4 bases from V and 0 bases from J, with 8 bases in between. The germline CDR1 and CDR2 sequences are MDHEN and SYDVKM. Study outcomes and limitations: The CD45RA+ naive sort may contain some EMRA or stem memory cells.

Indicated treatment: PENTA 11 planned treatment interruption arm or continuous ART arm. Sorting from thawed PBMCs isolated naive CD4+ CD45RA+ CD45RO- T cells. The clonotype was recovered from a pool of human donors with HIV. This specimen consisted of CD45RA+ CD4+ T cells from PBMCs, pooled from several time points, obtained from a donor given antiretroviral therapy, either interrupted or continuous. Sample subset: naive CD4+ CD45RA+ CD45RO- T cells. The rearrangement uses TRBV28 and TRBJ2-3; D is unresolved. The CDR3 bases are TGTGCCAGCAGTTACGGATCTAGCACAGATACGCAGTATTTT. This codes for CASSYGSSTDTQYF.